The 27 T cell receptor beta chains reported below all come from one sample, sequenced in a study of T cells in Graves' hyperthyroidism and ophthalmopathy. Authors of the study amplified TCR beta CDR3 regions from RNA transcripts. The TCR CDR3 was amplified in a first-round RT-PCR using the HTBI primer set. Using its own MiXCR run on the multiplex PCR reads, TCRdb lists one record per CDR3 protein. The data show 650,000 to 850,000 distinct CDR3 sequences, 18% seen once. What was sequenced was blood. The receptors here all came from a woman in her fifties or sixties with Graves' hyperthyroidism that later progressed to Graves' ophthalmopathy.

This clonotype was seen only a few times. The J gene is TRBJ2-7, the V gene TRBV7-9; 7 bases are a match to TRBD1. Looked up from germline, CDR1 is SEHNR and CDR2 is FQNEAQ (reference sequence). Trimming cost V 5 bases and J 0 bases; bases outside gene matches: 7. The CDR3 totals 15 residues. The CDR3 spells CASSPDRALSYEQYF. In DNA, the CDR3 is TGTGCCAGCAGCCCAGACAGGGCCCTCTCCTACGAGCAGTACTTC.

This clonotype has a count of ten or more. The chain combines TRBV12-3 or TRBV12-4 with TRBJ1-5; D uncertain. There are 17 residues in the CDR3. V shed 3 bases and J shed 0 bases, with 15 bases lying between them. CDR3 loop: CASSFFPGIGSNQPQHF. The DNA of the CDR3 is TGTGCCAGCAGTTTCTTTCCGGGAATAGGTAGCAATCAGCCCCAGCATTTT.

At least ten counts were recorded for this clonotype. The CDR3 DNA reads as TGTGCCAGCAGCTTACTTGCCCGGACAGGCCCACATGGCTACACCTTC. Residues: CASSLLARTGPHGYTF. This chain uses TRBV7-8 with TRBJ1-2; 7 nucleotides line up with TRBD1. The CDR3 sequence is 16 residues long. V lost 2 bases to trimming and J lost 6 bases; unmatched junction nucleotides: 12. Looked up from germline, CDR1 is SGHVS and CDR2 is FQNEAQ.

This clonotype has ten or more counts. The chain is built from TRBV11-2 and TRBJ2-1, with TRBD1 matching 9 bases. Germline CDR1 and CDR2: SGHAT and FQNNGV. This CDR3 contains 14 residues. The ends lost 6 bases at V and 3 bases at J; junction bases unmatched: 3. CDR3 in DNA: TGTGCCAGCAGGCCGGGACAGGGCTACAATGAGCAGTTCTTC. Amino acids: CASRPGQGYNEQFF.

A few counts support this clonotype. The chain joins TRBV12-3 or TRBV12-4 to TRBJ2-2, with D perhaps matching TRBD2 (5 bases). V gave up 5 bases and J gave up 5 bases, with 9 bases separating them. This CDR3 contains 13 residues. CDR3 sequence: CASSHGLTGELFF. CDR3 DNA sequence: TGTGCCAGCAGTCACGGACTTACCGGGGAGCTGTTTTTT.

This clonotype was seen at least ten times. V and J are TRBV7-3 and TRBJ2-3; perhaps TRBD2 as D (5 bases). Between the trimmed V and J ends, which lost 4 bases and 4 bases, there was a span of 15 bases. The CDR3 extends over 15 amino acids. Germline values: CDR1 SGHTA, CDR2 FQGTGA. DNA for the CDR3: TGTGCCAGCAGCTCTTCGACGGGGTTGGCAGATACGCAGTATTTT. This gives the protein CASSSSTGLADTQYF.

This clonotype was counted at least ten times. The V call is TRBV7-8, the J call TRBJ2-1; D may be TRBD1 (5 bases). Trimming removed 2 bases at V and 6 bases at J, with 11 bases between. The CDR3 is made up of 14 amino acids. The V gene's germline CDR1 is SGHVS and CDR2 FQNEAQ. The CDR3 reads CASSLQAGSNEQFF. The CDR3 DNA is TGTGCCAGCAGCTTACAGGCAGGGTCCAATGAGCAGTTCTTC.

This clonotype was seen repeatedly, ten times or more. The rearrangement uses TRBV7-6 and TRBJ1-1; the D is unclear. V was cut by 1 base and J by 7 bases, with 7 bases left in between. Germline assignment: CDR1 SGHVS and CDR2 FNYEAQ. This CDR3 spans 12 amino acids. CDR3 in DNA: TGTGCCAGCAGCTTAGGGGCAGGTGAAGCTTTCTTT. Its protein is CASSLGAGEAFF.

This clonotype was seen ten or more times. This chain uses TRBV6-2 or TRBV6-3 with TRBJ2-5; tentative D call: TRBD1 (6 bases). Germline V gene lookup returns CDR1 MNHEY and CDR2 SVGEGT. This CDR3 has 15 residues. Trimming removed 2 bases at V and 5 bases at J, with 15 bases between. CDR3 bases: TGTGCCAGCAGTTACCGTTCAGGGGCAGGGGAGACCCAGTACTTC. Translation: CASSYRSGAGETQYF.

This clonotype was found a few times. The V call is TRBV3-1, the J call TRBJ1-6; unclear D gene. From germline, CDR1 is LGHDT and CDR2 YNNKEL (reference sequence). V lost 5 bases and J 10 bases, leaving 9 bases between the germline ends. The CDR3 is 12 residues long. The CDR3 sequence is CASSGLGSPLHF. The CDR3 coding sequence is TGTGCCAGCAGCGGACTTGGCTCACCCCTCCACTTT.

This chain joins TRBV10-3 and TRBJ2-2, with a possible D match to TRBD1 (5 bases). The CDR3 covers 15 residues. Germline CDR1 and CDR2: ENHRY and SYGVKD. V lost 5 bases to trimming and J lost 4 bases, with 14 bases between them. Written as DNA, the CDR3 is TGTGCCATCAGTTACACAGGTCTTGGCACCGGGGAGCTGTTTTTT. Its translation: CAISYTGLGTGELFF.

This clonotype was counted a few times. The J gene is TRBJ1-3, the V gene TRBV2; D ambiguous. The germline CDR1 and CDR2 sequences are SNHLY and FYNNEI. The CDR3 sequence is 13 residues long. The ends were cut back, 4 bases at V and 5 bases at J, with 9 bases in the middle. For the CDR3, the DNA is TGTGCCAGCAGTGGAATCCGGAGAAACACCATATATTTT. This gives the protein CASSGIRRNTIYF.

In this sample, this clonotype turned up many times. The chain carries TRBV6-1 and TRBJ1-1; the D is unclear. V was trimmed by 4 bases and J by 1 base, leaving 10 bases between them. This CDR3 comprises 14 residues. Germline CDR1 reads MNHNS; CDR2 reads SASEGT. CDR3 amino acids: CASSVNGPNTEAFF. For the CDR3, the DNA is TGTGCCAGCAGTGTGAACGGTCCGAACACTGAAGCTTTCTTT.

The chain couples TRBV19 to TRBJ1-1; 8 bases fit TRBD1. V trimming: 4 bases; J trimming: 2 bases; junction bases outside the gene matches: 6. The CDR3 has 15 residues. CDR1 and CDR2 (germline): LNHDA, SQIVND (reference sequence). CDR3 in amino acids: CASSTGGYLNTEAFF. As DNA, the CDR3 is TGTGCCAGTAGTACAGGGGGCTACCTTAACACTGAAGCTTTCTTT.

This clonotype was observed at least ten times. The V and J genes are TRBV5-1 and TRBJ2-6; 9 nucleotides line up with TRBD1. The junction had 8 bases not matched to a gene; V was cut back by 6 bases and J by 4 bases. There are 16 residues in the CDR3. Germline CDR1 and CDR2: SGHRS and YFSETQ. In nucleotides, the CDR3 is TGCGCCAGCAACTCGGGACAGGGCGTGGGGGCCAACGTCCTGACTTTC. Its protein is CASNSGQGVGANVLTF.

This clonotype was recorded at least ten times. The gene calls are TRBV20-1 and TRBJ1-4; TRBD1 matches at 7 bases. CDR3 length equals 15 residues. Germline lookup yields CDR1 DFQATT and CDR2 SNEGSKA (reference sequence). V was pared by 0 bases and J by 4 bases, with 5 bases of the junction left unmatched. The DNA for the CDR3 is TGCAGTGCTAGAGAACCGGGACAGCTTAATGAAAAACTGTTTTTT. Translated: CSAREPGQLNEKLFF.

The rearrangement joins TRBV7-3 to TRBJ2-6; tentative D call: TRBD2 (6 bases). The length of the CDR3 is 16 residues. The V end was cut by 5 bases, the J end by 2 bases, with 13 bases between. Looked up from germline, CDR1 is SGHTA and CDR2 is FQGTGA. CDR3 bases: TGTGCCAGCAGCCAAGACGGGGGAACTGGGGCCAACGTCCTGACTTTC. Amino acids: CASSQDGGTGANVLTF. Full variable domain (rest looked up from reference TRBV7-3 and TRBJ2-6): GAGVSQTPSNKVTEKGKYVELRCDPISGHTALYWYRQSLGQGPEFLIYFQGTGAADDSGLPNDRFFAVRPEGSVSTLKIQRTERGDSAVYLCASSQDGGTGANVLTFGAGSRLTVL.

In its sample, this clonotype was seen a few times. The gene calls are TRBV27 and TRBJ1-5, with D uncertain. The CDR3 sequence is 16 residues long. The germline V gene has CDR1 MNHEY and CDR2 SMNVEV (reference sequence). Deletions cut 5 bases from V and 2 bases from J, with 16 bases between. In DNA form, the CDR3 reads TGTGCCAGCAGTCCTCGGACCGGTCAGGGCAATCAGCCCCAGCATTTT. It is translated as CASSPRTGQGNQPQHF.

The sample holds a few counts of this clonotype. V and J are TRBV13 and TRBJ1-1; unclear D gene. The V gene's germline CDR1 is PRHDT and CDR2 FYEKMQ (reference sequence). CDR3 size: 12 residues. Trimming removed 3 bases at V and 8 bases at J, with 10 bases between. The CDR3 nucleotides read TGTGCCAGCAGCTTGGTCATCGGGGAAGCTTTCTTT. Translated, it gives CASSLVIGEAFF. Together with reference TRBV13 and TRBJ1-1, the CDR3 gives the full variable domain: AAGVIQSPRHLIKEKRETATLKCYPIPRHDTVYWYQQGPGQDPQFLISFYEKMQSDKGSIPDRFSAQQFSDYHSELNMSSLELGDSALYFCASSLVIGEAFFGQGTRLTVV.

V and J are TRBV5-1 and TRBJ2-3; 14 nucleotides match TRBD2. The J segment lost 6 bases and the V segment lost 2 bases, leaving 8 bases of the junction unmatched. The germline gives CDR1 SGHRS, CDR2 YFSETQ. There are 17 residues in the CDR3. DNA of the CDR3: TGCGCCAGCAGCTTAATGACTAGCGGGGGGGCCTCGGATACGCAGTATTTT. It specifies CASSLMTSGGASDTQYF.

V usage is TRBV11-1 and J usage is TRBJ1-3; 9 bases line up with TRBD1. Trimming cost V 5 bases and J 3 bases; bases outside gene matches: 5. The CDR3 contains 15 residues. Germline lookup yields CDR1 SGHAT and CDR2 FQDESV (reference sequence). CDR3 region: CASSATGGLGNTIYF. CDR3 sequence (DNA): TGTGCCAGCAGCGCTACAGGGGGCCTTGGAAACACCATATATTTT.

This clonotype was found a few times. The rearrangement uses TRBV12-3 or TRBV12-4 and TRBJ2-1, with TRBD1 matching over 8 bases. The J segment lost 9 bases and the V segment lost 3 bases, leaving 7 bases of the junction unmatched. The CDR3 spans 14 residues. The CDR3: CASSLTGVGAEQFF. The DNA of the CDR3 is TGTGCCAGCAGTTTGACAGGGGTAGGGGCTGAGCAGTTCTTC.

The table lists this clonotype with a few counts. The chain combines TRBV20-1 with TRBJ2-7; 9 bases fit TRBD2. V lost 6 bases to trimming and J lost 7 bases; unmatched junction nucleotides: 10. This CDR3 is built from 13 residues. Germline assignment: CDR1 DFQATT and CDR2 SNEGSKA (reference sequence). For the CDR3, the DNA is TGCAGTGCAGCAGGCGGGGGGGCGTATGAGCAGTACTTC. Its protein is CSAAGGGAYEQYF.

This clonotype appeared a few times. The rearrangement links TRBV30 to TRBJ2-7, with D possibly TRBD1 on 6 matching bases. The V end lost 1 base, the J end lost 2 bases, and 12 bases lay between the germline ends. Germline values: CDR1 GTSNPN, CDR2 SVGIG (reference sequence). This CDR3 is 14 amino acids long. CDR3 region: CAWSDDRIPYEQYF. DNA of the CDR3: TGTGCCTGGAGTGACGACAGGATTCCCTACGAGCAGTACTTC.

This clonotype was seen ten or more times. CDR3 nucleotide sequence: TGTGCCAGCAGCTGGGCCGGACTATTGAACACTGAAGCTTTCTTT. This codes for CASSWAGLLNTEAFF. The J gene is TRBJ1-1, the V gene TRBV27; D is undetermined. CDR1 and CDR2 from the germline V gene are MNHEY and SMNVEV (reference sequence). V lost 6 bases to trimming and J lost 0 bases, with 14 bases between them. The CDR3 is 15 residues long.

This clonotype was observed at least ten times. The rearrangement joins TRBV7-9 to TRBJ2-5; 9 bases match TRBD1. With 5 bases clipped from V and 4 bases from J, the junction kept 5 bases outside the gene matches. This CDR3 spans 14 amino acids. Germline CDR1 reads SEHNR; CDR2 reads FQNEAQ (reference sequence). The chain's CDR3 is CASSRQGDGETQYF. The CDR3 DNA is TGTGCCAGCAGCCGACAGGGGGATGGAGAGACCCAGTACTTC.

This clonotype was found many times. This sequence joins TRBV6-6 and TRBJ1-1, with 9 bases aligning to TRBD1. Germline V CDR1 and CDR2: MNHNY, SVGAGI (reference sequence). The V and J ends lost 2 bases and 5 bases, in that order; junction bases with no gene match: 3. This CDR3 comprises 14 residues. The CDR3 coding sequence is TGTGCCAGCAGTTACGGGACAGGGAGGACTGAAGCTTTCTTT. The encoded protein is CASSYGTGRTEAFF.